One sample yielded the 20 T cell receptor beta chains listed below, sequenced in a study of cytomegalovirus exposure and HLA in healthy donors. PCR amplification relied on 60 Vbeta primers (plus 13 Jbeta primers). The method was immunoSEQ multiplex PCR; TCRdb's version includes in-frame clones alone and lacks a portion of them. The sample includes approximately 150,000 clones, 76% seen only once; the top ten take about 3.1%. The sequenced sample consisted of PBMCs. All receptors derive from a male donor in good health and CMV-seronegative.

This clone was seen a single time. The chain recombines TRBV29-1 with TRBJ2-2; 7 nucleotides line up with TRBD1. V dropped 6 bases and J dropped 6; count of bases not matched to a gene: 1. The germline V gene has CDR1 SQVTM and CDR2 ANQGSEA. The CDR3 spans 11 residues. The CDR3 nucleotides read TGCAGCGTCACAGGGGCCGGGGAGCTGTTTTTT. Amino acids: CSVTGAGELFF.

This chain links TRBV4-1 with TRBJ2-2; TRBD1 matches 10 bases. V trimming: 0 bases; J trimming: 6 bases; junction bases outside the gene matches: 1. The CDR3 has 15 residues. Germline V gene lookup returns CDR1 MGHRA and CDR2 YSYEKL. This chain's CDR3 is CASSQDGQGAGELFF. The DNA of the CDR3 is TGCGCCAGCAGCCAAGATGGACAGGGGGCCGGGGAGCTGTTTTTT.

The chain carries TRBV9 and TRBJ2-5; TRBD2 might be the D (5 bases). The germline V gene encodes CDR1 SGDLS and CDR2 YYNGEE. V was cut by 0 bases and J by 2 bases, with 8 bases left in between. The CDR3 totals 14 residues. The CDR3 reads CASSVDSGQETQYF. The CDR3 nucleotides are TGTGCCAGCAGCGTAGACAGCGGACAAGAGACCCAGTACTTC. The variable domain in full, with the rest retrieved from reference TRBV9 and TRBJ2-5, is DSGVTQTPKHLITATGQRVTLRCSPRSGDLSVYWYQQSLDQGLQFLIQYYNGEERAKGNILERFSAQQFPDLHSELNLSSLELGDSALYFCASSVDSGQETQYFGPGTRLLVL.

The V and J genes are TRBV19 and TRBJ1-1, with unresolved D. Germline CDR1 reads LNHDA; CDR2 reads SQIVND (reference sequence). The length of the CDR3 is 13 residues. Trimming shortened V by 3 bases and J by 0 bases, and 5 bases separated the two germline ends. CDR3 loop: CASSIDLNTEAFF. CDR3 DNA: TGTGCCAGTAGTATCGACTTGAACACTGAAGCTTTCTTT.

This rearrangement joins TRBV11-2 to TRBJ2-5, with 7 bases aligning to TRBD1. The J call may be wrong; the DNA end is better matched by TRBJ2-7. Germline values: CDR1 SGHAT, CDR2 FQNNGV. The CDR3 runs to 14 residues. CDR3 amino acids: CASSPEQGSYEQYF. The CDR3 DNA reads as TGTGCCAGCAGCCCCGAACAGGGGTCCTACGAGCAGTACTTC.

The V call is TRBV5-1, the J call TRBJ2-3; the match to TRBD2 covers 7 bases. Per the germline V gene, CDR1 is SGHRS and CDR2 is YFSETQ. There are 15 residues in the CDR3. V shed 0 bases and J 6 bases; nucleotides not matched to a gene: 7. This CDR3 is CASSLAAGVVDTQYF. The CDR3 bases are TGCGCCAGCAGCTTGGCTGCGGGGGTCGTCGATACGCAGTATTTT. Full variable domain (outside the CDR3, taken from reference TRBV5-1 and TRBJ2-3): KAGVTQTPRYLIKTRGQQVTLSCSPISGHRSVSWYQQTPGQGLQFLFEYFSETQRNKGNFPGRFSGRQFSNSRSEMNVSTLELGDSALYLCASSLAAGVVDTQYFGPGTRLTVL.

The V call is TRBV19, the J call TRBJ2-7, with D possibly TRBD1 on 7 matching bases. Trimming left V 3 bases short and J 4 bases short, with 13 bases between. Germline lookup yields CDR1 LNHDA and CDR2 SQIVND (reference sequence). The CDR3 has 14 residues. The CDR3 region has the DNA TGTGCCAGTAGTATTGGAGGGGGCCAATACGAGCAGTACTTC. Encoded protein: CASSIGGGQYEQYF.

The V gene is TRBV5-1, the J gene TRBJ2-1; 8 bases map to TRBD1. The germline gives CDR1 SGHRS, CDR2 YFSETQ. CDR3 size: 14 residues. V dropped 3 bases and J dropped 4; count of bases not matched to a gene: 3. The CDR3 loop reads CASSSWTGYNEQFF. The CDR3 bases are TGCGCCAGCAGCTCATGGACAGGGTACAATGAGCAGTTCTTC.

The gene calls are TRBV7-2 and TRBJ2-2, with no clear D. With 4 bases removed from V and 4 bases from J, the gap between germline ends came to 13 bases. This CDR3 has 15 amino acids. Germline V gives CDR1 SGHTA, CDR2 FQGNSA. The CDR3, as DNA: TGTGCCAGCAGCTCAGGCTCAACACGCACCGGGGAGCTGTTTTTT. Protein sequence: CASSSGSTRTGELFF.

J is TRBJ1-2 and V is TRBV19, with D possibly being TRBD1 (5 bases). CDR3 length: 14 residues. Trimming took 4 bases from V and 5 from J, leaving 14 bases between them. Germline V CDR1 and CDR2: LNHDA, SQIVND (reference sequence). CDR3 sequence: CASSNGGFDYGYTF. Written as DNA, the CDR3 is TGTGCCAGTAGTAACGGGGGATTTGATTATGGCTACACCTTC.

The rearrangement links TRBV5-4 to TRBJ2-1, with a possible D match to TRBD2 (5 bases). The CDR3 extends over 15 amino acids. Trimming left V 3 bases short and J 0 bases short, with 10 bases between. Germline V gene sequence: CDR1 SGHNT, CDR2 YYREEE (reference sequence). The CDR3 protein is CASSSAVSSYNEQFF. CDR3 in DNA: TGTGCCAGCAGCTCAGCGGTTAGCTCCTACAATGAGCAGTTCTTC.

Concerning this clone: Germline is not matched at one junction end, which may reflect a read error. This chain links TRBV7-9 with TRBJ2-6; D not certain. In germline, CDR1 is SEHNR, CDR2 FQNEAQ (reference sequence). There are 17 residues in the CDR3. The DNA of the CDR3 is TGTTCCAGCAGCTCGAACTTGGTCCATCCTGGGGCCAACGTCCTGACTTTC. This gives the protein CSSSSNLVHPGANVLTF.

This rearrangement joins TRBV9 to TRBJ1-6; D remains unclear. V was cut by 3 bases and J by 0 bases, with 13 bases left in between. The CDR3 contains 17 residues. The V gene's germline CDR1 is SGDLS and CDR2 YYNGEE. CDR3 protein: CASSGELGSSYNSPLHF. The CDR3 DNA reads as TGTGCCAGCAGCGGAGAACTCGGTAGCTCCTATAATTCACCCCTCCACTTT.

CDR3 bases: TGTGCCAGCAGTCCTCAGGGGAACTCCTACGAGCAGTACTTC. Translating it yields CASSPQGNSYEQYF. The chain joins TRBV6-1 to TRBJ2-7; a possible D gene is TRBD1 (6 bases). The ends were cut back, 5 bases at V and 0 bases at J, with 11 bases in the middle. This CDR3 has 14 amino acids. Germline lookup yields CDR1 MNHNS and CDR2 SASEGT.

Of note for this clone: Its ends do not fully match the called genes, so a read error is possible. The chain couples TRBV5-4 to TRBJ2-5; 9 bases map to TRBD2. The germline V gene encodes CDR1 SGHNT and CDR2 YYREEE (reference sequence). This CDR3 contains 15 residues. CDR3 coding DNA: TGTGCCAGCACCTTGGGCGGGGGGGCCCAAGAGACCCAGTACTTC. Its protein is CASTLGGGAQETQYF.

The chain links TRBV4-1 to TRBJ1-2; D call uncertain. CDR1 and CDR2 from the germline V gene are MGHRA and YSYEKL. This CDR3 region has 15 residues. V was pared by 1 base and J by 6 bases, with 15 bases between. CDR3 in amino acids: CASSQAAPGRDGYTF. The DNA for the CDR3 is TGCGCCAGCAGCCAAGCGGCTCCCGGGAGGGATGGCTACACCTTC.

A remark on this clone: Other DNA variants within this sample encode the same CDR3. The gene calls are TRBV19 and TRBJ2-7, with 13 positions matching TRBD2. Germline V CDR1 and CDR2: LNHDA, SQIVND (reference sequence). With 11 bases clipped from V and 2 bases from J, the junction kept 9 bases outside the gene matches. The CDR3 loop spans 15 amino acids. The DNA for the CDR3 is TGTGCCTCCTCTCCCGGGACTAGCGGGACCTACGAGCAGTACTTC. Translated, it gives CASSPGTSGTYEQYF.

For the CDR3, the DNA is TGTGCCAGCAGCTCCACCCCGGTGGGGGCCACTGAAGCTTTCTTT. It yields the protein CASSSTPVGATEAFF. The V and J genes are TRBV9 and TRBJ1-1; tentative D call: TRBD1 (6 bases). The CDR3 runs 15 residues. The germline V gene encodes CDR1 SGDLS and CDR2 YYNGEE. The V end was cut by 4 bases, the J end by 4 bases, with 17 bases between.

This clone has a single count. J is TRBJ2-3 and V is TRBV7-2; D gene ambiguous. This CDR3 comprises 16 residues. CDR1 and CDR2 (germline): SGHTA, FQGNSA. Trimming took off 0 bases at V and 0 bases at J, with 10 bases between the two ends. As DNA, the CDR3 is TGTGCCAGCAGCTTAGCTAGTGCTAAGAGCACAGATACGCAGTATTTT. The encoded protein is CASSLASAKSTDTQYF.

About this clone itself: The sample carries other DNA sequences with the same CDR3. This sequence joins TRBV6-1 and TRBJ1-1; D not resolved. Between the trimmed V and J ends, which lost 6 bases and 0 bases, there was a span of 8 bases. Germline lookup yields CDR1 MNHNS and CDR2 SASEGT. CDR3 length equals 13 residues. In DNA, the CDR3 is TGTGCCAGCAGCCGTACTCTGAACACTGAAGCTTTCTTT. The encoded protein is CASSRTLNTEAFF.